These 29 T cell receptor beta chains were all obtained from the same sample, sequenced in a study of cytomegalovirus exposure and HLA in healthy donors. PCR used 60 Vbeta primers and 13 Jbeta primers. The protocol was immunoSEQ multiplex PCR, while the TCRdb copy is restricted to in-frame clones and leaves out a portion. This table has around 300,000 clones, around nine tenths appearing once. The sequenced material came from PBMCs. The origin of the receptors is a woman aged 18-29 years in good health and CMV-seronegative.

V gene TRBV5-6 combines with J gene TRBJ2-5; D perhaps matches TRBD1 (5 bases). Trimming took off 2 bases at V and 4 bases at J, with 9 bases between the two ends. Germline CDR1 SGHDT, CDR2 YYEEEE. The CDR3 contains 13 residues. CDR3 sequence (DNA): TGTGCCAGCAGCTTTGGTACAGGAGAGACCCAGTACTTC. Translation: CASSFGTGETQYF.

This rearrangement joins TRBV29-1 to TRBJ1-1; weak D call: TRBD1 (5 bases). V was trimmed by 4 bases and J by 0 bases, leaving 9 bases between them. CDR3 length: 13 amino acids. Germline V gene sequence: CDR1 SQVTM, CDR2 ANQGSEA. The CDR3 region is CSVATVMNTEAFF. In DNA, the CDR3 is TGCAGCGTTGCGACAGTCATGAACACTGAAGCTTTCTTT.

The CDR3 loop is CASSITSGGTDTQYF. Here the CDR3 DNA reads TGTGCCAGTAGTATTACTAGCGGGGGCACAGATACGCAGTATTTT. This chain uses TRBV19 with TRBJ2-3, with 10 bases identical to TRBD2. The length of the CDR3 is 15 residues. V lost 3 bases to trimming and J lost 1 base; unmatched junction nucleotides: 1. The V gene's germline CDR1 is LNHDA and CDR2 SQIVND (reference sequence).

The J gene is TRBJ1-2, the V gene TRBV10-2, with D possibly being TRBD1 (6 bases). Germline CDR1 reads WSHSY; CDR2 reads SAAADI. Deletions cut 6 bases from V and 8 bases from J, with 16 bases between. The CDR3 loop spans 13 amino acids. The CDR3 here is CASRSPGVGGYTF. The CDR3 coding sequence is TGCGCCAGCAGGAGCCCAGGGGTCGGCGGCTACACCTTC.

V is TRBV9 and J is TRBJ2-7, with 7 bases lining up with TRBD2. Germline CDR1 SGDLS, CDR2 YYNGEE. The CDR3 runs to 16 residues. The J segment lost 2 bases and the V segment lost 4 bases, leaving 12 bases of the junction unmatched. CDR3 bases: TGTGCCAGCAGCCTTCATCGGGGGGACTCCCCCTACGAGCAGTACTTC. Translation gives CASSLHRGDSPYEQYF. Full variable domain (missing parts from reference TRBV9 and TRBJ2-7): DSGVTQTPKHLITATGQRVTLRCSPRSGDLSVYWYQQSLDQGLQFLIQYYNGEERAKGNILERFSAQQFPDLHSELNLSSLELGDSALYFCASSLHRGDSPYEQYFGPGTRLTVT.

This chain connects TRBV29-1 to TRBJ1-4; TRBD1 matches at 10 bases. With 6 bases clipped from V and 4 bases from J, the junction kept 5 bases outside the gene matches. This CDR3 is 14 amino acids long. Germline lookup yields CDR1 SQVTM and CDR2 ANQGSEA. The CDR3 bases are TGCAGCGTCGGGACAGGGGCGTATAATGAAAAACTGTTTTTT. Translating it yields CSVGTGAYNEKLFF.

The chain uses TRBV23-1 and TRBJ2-7; D might be TRBD1 (5 bases). TRBV23-1 is an ORF, and what it does is uncertain. CDR3 length equals 17 residues. V was trimmed by 3 bases and J by 3 bases, leaving 21 bases between them. The CDR3 loop is CASSHPSRGFAHYEQYF. CDR3 coding DNA: TGCGCCAGCAGTCATCCCTCAAGGGGATTCGCCCACTACGAGCAGTACTTC.

This clone has just one count. V gene TRBV6-6 combines with J gene TRBJ1-2, with 7 bases matching TRBD1. The CDR3 runs 16 residues. Germline V lookup: CDR1 MNHNY, CDR2 SVGAGI (reference sequence). Trimming removed 0 bases from V and 0 bases from J; junction bases left unmatched: 4. The CDR3: CASSYSRDRANYGYTF. CDR3 bases: TGTGCCAGCAGTTACTCTCGGGACAGAGCTAACTATGGCTACACCTTC.

The V call is TRBV7-9, the J call TRBJ1-4; D unclear. Germline lookup yields CDR1 SEHNR and CDR2 FQNEAQ (reference sequence). The CDR3 sequence is 15 residues long. Trimming stripped 3 bases from V and 5 bases from J, with 13 bases between. The CDR3 loop reads CASSFLGSLNEKLFF. The CDR3, as DNA: TGTGCCAGCAGCTTTCTCGGGAGCCTCAATGAAAAACTGTTTTTT.

The CDR3 loop is CASSGQLAGNTIYF. The CDR3 DNA sequence: TGTGCCAGCAGTGGACAGCTCGCGGGAAACACCATATATTTT. The chain links TRBV6-6 to TRBJ1-3, with D possibly matching TRBD1 (6 bases). The CDR3 covers 14 residues. Germline CDR1 and CDR2: MNHNY and SVGAGI (reference sequence). V lost 5 bases and J 4 bases, leaving 12 bases between the germline ends.

The V gene is TRBV10-3, the J gene TRBJ2-7; D might be TRBD1 (5 bases). The CDR3 is 15 amino acids. V was pared by 3 bases and J by 5 bases, with 17 bases between. CDR1 and CDR2 from the germline V gene are ENHRY and SYGVKD. CDR3 protein: CAISDVSKPRDEQYF. CDR3 bases: TGTGCCATCAGTGATGTTTCGAAACCCAGGGACGAGCAGTACTTC.

The chain uses TRBV6-5 and TRBJ1-1; no reliable D call. Germline lookup yields CDR1 MNHEY and CDR2 SVGAGI. There are 12 residues in the CDR3. V lost 4 bases, J lost 7 bases, and 10 bases lay in between. The CDR3, as DNA: TGTGCCAGCAGTTCCGGGTCCCTTGAAGCTTTCTTT. Translating gives CASSSGSLEAFF.

V usage is TRBV9 and J usage is TRBJ1-4; perhaps TRBD1 as D (5 bases). The CDR3 is made up of 15 amino acids. Trimming stripped 4 bases from V and 5 bases from J, with 15 bases between. Germline CDR1 reads SGDLS; CDR2 reads YYNGEE. CDR3 residues: CASSYSGLWNEKLFF. CDR3 DNA: TGTGCCAGCAGCTATTCAGGGTTGTGGAATGAAAAACTGTTTTTT.

The V call is TRBV18, the J call TRBJ1-1; the D gene is possibly TRBD1 (5 bases). V lost 0 bases and J 5 bases, leaving 13 bases between the germline ends. Germline CDR1 KGHSH, CDR2 LQKENI. The CDR3 consists of 15 residues. Here the CDR3 DNA reads TGTGCCAGCTCACCACCATCCATCGGGGGAACTGAAGCTTTCTTT. Its translation: CASSPPSIGGTEAFF.

V and J are TRBV10-3 and TRBJ1-2; 7 positions match TRBD1. Per the germline V gene, CDR1 is ENHRY and CDR2 is SYGVKD. The CDR3 has 14 residues. V dropped 0 bases and J dropped 5; count of bases not matched to a gene: 3. The CDR3 sequence is CAISESGTAYGYTF. CDR3 sequence (DNA): TGTGCCATCAGTGAGTCAGGGACAGCTTATGGCTACACCTTC.

This clone appeared a single time. The V and J genes are TRBV19 and TRBJ1-3; D is possibly TRBD1 (5 bases). CDR3 length: 13 residues. Trimming took 9 bases from V and 5 from J, leaving 14 bases between them. In germline, CDR1 is LNHDA, CDR2 SQIVND (reference sequence). CDR3 sequence: CASGGAFRNTIYF. In DNA, the CDR3 is TGTGCCAGCGGAGGGGCGTTCCGAAACACCATATATTTT.

The V and J genes are TRBV7-3 and TRBJ1-2; 9 positions match TRBD1. Germline CDR1 is SGHTA and CDR2 is FQGTGA. The CDR3 is made up of 15 amino acids. The V gene end was trimmed by 3 bases and the J gene end by 4 bases; junction bases not matched to a gene: 6. The CDR3, as DNA: TGTGCCAGCAGCTTGGGACAGGGAAGTACCTATGGCTACACCTTC. This encodes CASSLGQGSTYGYTF.

V usage is TRBV9 and J usage is TRBJ2-1; D is uncertain. Germline CDR1 and CDR2: SGDLS and YYNGEE. The CDR3 contains 15 residues. With 2 bases removed from V and 0 bases from J, the gap between germline ends came to 9 bases. CDR3 region: CASSVSTGSYNEQFF. The CDR3, as DNA: TGTGCCAGCAGCGTGTCCACGGGCTCCTACAATGAGCAGTTCTTC.

V gene TRBV6-4 combines with J gene TRBJ1-4; 9 nucleotides line up with TRBD1. Trimming cost V 2 bases and J 8 bases; bases outside gene matches: 15. This CDR3 is 18 amino acids long. Germline values: CDR1 MRHNA, CDR2 SNTAGT. This CDR3 is CASSDDHRWTGEEEKLFF. DNA for the CDR3: TGTGCCAGCAGTGACGACCACCGGTGGACAGGGGAGGAGGAAAAACTGTTTTTT.

The chain employs TRBV6-1 and TRBJ1-5, with 10 bases aligning to TRBD1. The CDR3 is 20 amino acids. J was trimmed by 1 base and V by 1 base; bases with no gene match: 13. CDR1 and CDR2 from the germline V gene are MNHNS and SASEGT. The DNA for the CDR3 is TGTGCCAGCAGTGAAGTAGTCGGGACAGGGGCTTGGAAAAGCAATCAGCCCCAGCATTTT. It is translated as CASSEVVGTGAWKSNQPQHF.

The rearrangement joins TRBV5-1 to TRBJ1-4, with 8 bases lining up with TRBD1. The CDR3 is 13 amino acids. With V trimmed by 4 bases and J by 8 bases, 4 bases remained unmatched. CDR1 and CDR2 from the germline V gene are SGHRS and YFSETQ. This CDR3 reads CASSPRTGEKLFF. DNA for the CDR3: TGCGCCAGCAGCCCCAGGACAGGGGAAAAACTGTTTTTT.

V is TRBV7-6 and J is TRBJ2-3, with 9 bases that match TRBD2. The trim removed 4 bases at V and 5 bases at J, leaving 10 bases unmatched. This CDR3 has 16 amino acids. CDR1 is SGHVS and CDR2 is FNYEAQ in the germline V gene. This CDR3 reads CASSSRAGGLEDTQYF. The CDR3 DNA reads as TGTGCCAGCAGCTCCCGGGCGGGGGGGCTTGAAGATACGCAGTATTTT.

About this clone itself: Compared with germline, one end of the junction differs, possibly owing to a read error. This chain connects TRBV7-9 to TRBJ2-7; 7 positions agree with TRBD2. Germline loops: CDR1 SEHNR, CDR2 FQNEAQ (reference sequence). This CDR3 is 15 amino acids long. CDR3 in amino acids: CSSSLDGLDRNEQYF. The CDR3 DNA sequence: TGTTCCAGCAGCTTAGACGGACTAGATAGGAACGAGCAGTACTTC.

In the case of this clone: Compared with germline, one end of the junction differs, possibly owing to a read error. This chain connects TRBV2 to TRBJ2-7, with 9 bases identical to TRBD1. Germline V gives CDR1 SNHLY, CDR2 FYNNEI. This CDR3 region has 14 residues. This CDR3 is CAGSSGTGPYEQYF. The DNA of the CDR3 is TGTGCCGGCAGTTCCGGGACAGGGCCCTACGAGCAGTACTTC.

The rearrangement joins TRBV30 to TRBJ1-1; possibly TRBD1 for D (5 bases). Trimming took off 3 bases at V and 4 bases at J, with 18 bases between the two ends. From germline, CDR1 is GTSNPN and CDR2 SVGIG (reference sequence). CDR3 size: 15 residues. The CDR3 loop is CAWRRGKVVVTEAFF. The CDR3 DNA reads as TGTGCCTGGAGAAGGGGTAAGGTTGTGGTCACTGAAGCTTTCTTT.

The chain is built from TRBV10-3 and TRBJ1-2; perhaps TRBD1 as D (6 bases). V gave up 3 bases and J gave up 1 base, with 18 bases separating them. Per the germline V gene, CDR1 is ENHRY and CDR2 is SYGVKD. The CDR3 extends over 17 amino acids. As DNA, the CDR3 is TGTGCCATCAGTGACCCGGCAAAGGGGGAAGGTAACTATGGCTACACCTTC. It encodes CAISDPAKGEGNYGYTF.

The rearrangement uses TRBV5-1 and TRBJ2-5, with TRBD1 matching over 7 bases. Unmatched junction bases numbered 6, after V lost 2 bases and J lost 5 bases. This CDR3 contains 14 residues. Per the germline V gene, CDR1 is SGHRS and CDR2 is YFSETQ. CDR3 in amino acids: CASSLDRVIETQYF. In DNA, the CDR3 is TGCGCCAGCAGCTTAGACAGGGTTATCGAGACCCAGTACTTC. Full variable domain (outside the CDR3, taken from reference TRBV5-1 and TRBJ2-5): KAGVTQTPRYLIKTRGQQVTLSCSPISGHRSVSWYQQTPGQGLQFLFEYFSETQRNKGNFPGRFSGRQFSNSRSEMNVSTLELGDSALYLCASSLDRVIETQYFGPGTRLLVL.

Comment on this clone: The sample contains more than one DNA sequence encoding this CDR3. V is TRBV9 and J is TRBJ2-5; 8 bases line up with TRBD2. This CDR3 is built from 14 residues. V shed 5 bases, J shed 5 bases, and the junction held 8 bases outside the gene matches. Per the germline V gene, CDR1 is SGDLS and CDR2 is YYNGEE. The CDR3 loop reads CASSPSTGGETQYF. In nucleotides, the CDR3 is TGTGCCAGCAGTCCTTCGACGGGGGGGGAGACCCAGTACTTC.

This chain joins TRBV15 and TRBJ2-1, with TRBD2 identical over 9 bases. The CDR3 is made up of 16 amino acids. Per the germline V gene, CDR1 is LNHNV and CDR2 is YYDKDF (reference sequence). V gave up 1 base and J gave up 5 bases; unmatched junction bases: 6. DNA for the CDR3: TGTGCCACCAGCAGAGGTAGCGGGGGAACCAACAATGAGCAGTTCTTC. Its translation is CATSRGSGGTNNEQFF. Variable domain in full (rest from reference TRBV15 and TRBJ2-1): DAMVIQNPRYQVTQFGKPVTLSCSQTLNHNVMYWYQQKSSQAPKLLFHYYDKDFNNEADTPDNFQSRRPNTSFCFLDIRSPGLGDTAMYLCATSRGSGGTNNEQFFGPGTRLTVL.